A selection of T cell receptor beta chains follows, all from one sample in a study of neurological immune-mediated disorders. TCRdb passed the 5' RACE reads through MiXCR, listing each CDR3 protein once. The data show about 24,000 distinct CDR3 sequences, roughly an eighth seen once. The sample consisted of PBMCs. These receptors originate from a woman aged 40 to 50 with HTLV-1-associated myelopathy (HAM/TSP). The CDR3 runs from the conserved cysteine through the conserved F or W. The order of the fields is J gene, V gene, D gene, clone size, CDR3 protein, CDR3 DNA. D genes are given only for firm matches. Clone size is not always given. Where it is, it says once, few, many or a class for expanded clones.

J: TRBJ2-5
V: TRBV6-5
D: NA
size: many
CDR3: CASTQKEQGDQYF
DNA: TGTGCCAGCACTCAGAAGGAGCAGGGAGACCAGTACTTC

J: TRBJ1-2
V: TRBV5-1
D: TRBD1
size: once
CDR3: CASSRGQGRYGYTF
DNA: TGCGCCAGCAGCAGGGGACAGGGGCGCTATGGCTACACCTTC

J: TRBJ2-1
V: TRBV5-1
D: TRBD2
size: many
CDR3: CASSLGSGRSYNEQFF
DNA: TGCGCCAGCAGCTTGGGTAGCGGGAGATCCTACAATGAGCAGTTCTTC

J: TRBJ1-2
V: TRBV6-5
D: TRBD1
size: many
CDR3: CASTRTGDYGYTF
DNA: TGTGCCAGCACTCGGACAGGAGACTATGGCTACACCTTC

J: TRBJ1-1
V: TRBV5-1
D: TRBD1
size: many
CDR3: CASSQPGQGAEGTEAFF
DNA: TGCGCCAGCAGCCAACCGGGACAGGGGGCCGAGGGAACTGAAGCTTTCTTT

J: TRBJ2-4
V: TRBV7-6
D: NA
size: many
CDR3: CASSPRGRLAKNIQYF
DNA: TGTGCCAGCAGCCCGCGAGGGCGGTTAGCCAAAAACATTCAGTACTTC

J: TRBJ2-5
V: TRBV7-2
D: TRBD2
size: NA
CDR3: CASSLVSSGGSWETQYF
DNA: TGTGCCAGCAGCTTAGTCTCTAGCGGGGGATCTTGGGAGACCCAGTACTTC

J: TRBJ1-4
V: TRBV5-5
D: NA
size: many
CDR3: CASTLGWGENEKLFF
DNA: TGTGCCAGCACCCTCGGGTGGGGGGAAAATGAAAAACTGTTTTTT

J: TRBJ1-2
V: TRBV6-5
D: NA
size: many
CDR3: CASTKGGTLGGYTF
DNA: TGTGCCAGCACCAAAGGAGGGACCCTTGGGGGCTACACCTTC

J: TRBJ2-4
V: TRBV7-2
D: TRBD2
size: many
CDR3: CASSSSASGGAPLDKNIQYF
DNA: TGTGCCAGCAGCTCATCCGCTAGCGGGGGGGCACCGCTCGACAAAAACATTCAGTACTTC

J: TRBJ2-1
V: TRBV28
D: NA
size: NA
CDR3: CACSSHRVLNNEQFF
DNA: TGTGCCTGCAGTTCCCACCGGGTTCTTAACAATGAGCAGTTCTTC

J: TRBJ1-6
V: TRBV6-1
D: NA
size: many
CDR3: CASSAGDYNSPLHF
DNA: TGTGCCAGCAGTGCAGGGGACTATAATTCACCCCTCCACTTT

J: TRBJ1-2
V: TRBV6-6
D: NA
size: many
CDR3: CASSRSQGFYGYTF
DNA: TGTGCCAGCAGCCGCTCACAGGGATTCTATGGCTACACCTTC

J: TRBJ1-1
V: TRBV18
D: NA
size: many
CDR3: CASFIKEGMNTEAFF
DNA: TGTGCCAGCTTTATCAAGGAAGGTATGAACACTGAAGCTTTCTTT

J: TRBJ2-5
V: TRBV7-8
D: NA
size: many
CDR3: CASSPTELETQYF
DNA: TGTGCCAGCAGCCCCACAGAATTAGAGACCCAGTACTTC

J: TRBJ2-2
V: TRBV9
D: TRBD1
size: many
CDR3: CASSPRTGTTGELFF
DNA: TGTGCCAGCAGCCCCCGGACAGGGACCACCGGGGAGCTGTTTTTT

J: TRBJ2-5
V: TRBV24-1
D: NA
size: many
CDR3: CATSGGQRKTQYF
DNA: TGTGCCACGAGTGGGGGACAACGAAAGACCCAGTACTTC

J: TRBJ1-3
V: TRBV5-5
D: NA
size: NA
CDR3: CASSSVGGAGDTIYF
DNA: TGTGCCAGCAGCTCGGTTGGTGGCGCGGGAGACACCATATATTTT

J: TRBJ2-5
V: TRBV20-1
D: NA
size: many
CDR3: CSARHRDAQETQYF
DNA: TGCAGTGCTAGACACCGGGACGCCCAAGAGACCCAGTACTTC

J: TRBJ1-2
V: TRBV20-1
D: NA
size: many
CDR3: CSASTGGSGYTF
DNA: TGCAGTGCTTCTACCGGAGGAAGTGGCTACACCTTC

J: TRBJ2-1
V: TRBV7-2
D: TRBD2
size: many
CDR3: CASSLGAGGYNEQFF
DNA: TGTGCCAGCAGCTTAGGGGCGGGAGGATACAATGAGCAGTTCTTC

J: TRBJ2-1
V: TRBV20-1
D: TRBD2
size: few
CDR3: CRARISGGLSSYNEQFF
DNA: TGCAGAGCTAGAATTAGCGGGGGGCTTAGCTCCTACAACGAGCAGTTCTTC

J: TRBJ1-6
V: TRBV10-3
D: NA
size: once
CDR3: CAISYVDNSPLHF
DNA: TGTGCCATCAGTTATGTGGATAATTCACCCCTCCACTTT

J: TRBJ1-5
V: TRBV12-3/TRBV12-4
D: TRBD1
size: many
CDR3: CASSPGQGSHQPQHF
DNA: TGTGCCAGCAGCCCGGGACAGGGTAGTCATCAGCCCCAGCATTTT

J: TRBJ2-7
V: TRBV12-5
D: NA
size: few
CDR3: CASGLVGIYEQYF
DNA: TGTGCTAGTGGTTTGGTTGGAATTTACGAGCAGTACTTC

J: TRBJ2-2
V: TRBV2
D: TRBD1
size: NA
CDR3: CAARDRDTGELFF
DNA: TGTGCCGCTCGGGACAGGGACACCGGGGAGCTGTTTTTT

J: TRBJ2-2
V: TRBV14
D: NA
size: many
CDR3: CASSQDWSTGELFF
DNA: TGTGCCAGCAGCCAAGATTGGAGCACCGGGGAGCTGTTTTTT

J: TRBJ2-7
V: TRBV5-1
D: NA
size: many
CDR3: CASTEVGSSYEQYF
DNA: TGCGCCAGCACAGAGGTGGGGTCCTCCTACGAGCAGTACTTC

J: TRBJ1-1
V: TRBV9
D: NA
size: many
CDR3: CASSVAGKGRDTEAFF
DNA: TGTGCCAGCAGCGTAGCTGGAAAGGGGAGAGACACTGAAGCTTTCTTT

J: TRBJ2-3
V: TRBV9
D: TRBD2
size: many
CDR3: CASSAELAGARDTQYF
DNA: TGTGCCAGCAGCGCCGAGCTAGCGGGGGCGCGGGATACGCAGTATTTT

J: TRBJ1-1
V: TRBV21-1
D: NA
size: NA
CDR3: CASKGTPHSLNTEAFF
DNA: TGTGCCAGCAAGGGGACCCCCCACAGCTTGAACACTGAAGCTTTCTTT

J: TRBJ1-1
V: TRBV7-8
D: TRBD1
size: many
CDR3: CASSSTTGGLTEAFF
DNA: TGTGCCAGCAGCTCGACGACAGGGGGCCTCACTGAAGCTTTCTTT

J: TRBJ2-3
V: TRBV18
D: NA
size: NA
CDR3: CASSPRGGLTDTQYF
DNA: TGTGCCAGCTCACCACGCGGGGGCCTCACAGATACGCAGTATTTT

J: TRBJ1-1
V: TRBV7-9
D: NA
size: NA
CDR3: CASSLFDGNTEAFF
DNA: TGTGCCAGCAGCTTATTTGACGGGAACACTGAAGCTTTCTTT

J: TRBJ2-2
V: TRBV27
D: NA
size: many
CDR3: CASSFQTGNTGELFF
DNA: TGTGCCAGCAGTTTCCAGACTGGAAACACCGGGGAGCTGTTTTTT

J: TRBJ1-6
V: TRBV12-3/TRBV12-4
D: NA
size: few
CDR3: CASRRDSPLHF
DNA: TGTGCCAGCAGGCGTGATTCACCCCTCCACTTT

J: TRBJ2-1
V: TRBV5-1
D: TRBD1
size: many
CDR3: CASSLGQGDEQFF
DNA: TGCGCCAGCAGCTTGGGACAGGGTGATGAGCAGTTCTTC

J: TRBJ2-1
V: TRBV10-1
D: NA
size: NA
CDR3: CASSDGGGEQFF
DNA: TGCGCCAGCAGTGACGGGGGAGGTGAGCAGTTCTTC

J: TRBJ2-1
V: TRBV9
D: TRBD2
size: many
CDR3: CASSGGLAEQFF
DNA: TGTGCCAGCAGCGGGGGACTAGCCGAGCAGTTCTTC